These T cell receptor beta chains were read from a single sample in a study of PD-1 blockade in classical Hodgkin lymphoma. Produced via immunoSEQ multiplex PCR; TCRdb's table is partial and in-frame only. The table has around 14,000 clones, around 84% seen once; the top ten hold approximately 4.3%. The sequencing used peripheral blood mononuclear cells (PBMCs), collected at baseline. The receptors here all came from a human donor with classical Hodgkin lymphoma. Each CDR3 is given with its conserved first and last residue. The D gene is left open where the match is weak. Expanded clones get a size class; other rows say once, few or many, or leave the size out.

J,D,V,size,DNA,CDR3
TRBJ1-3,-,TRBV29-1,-,TGCAGCGGTAACAGGGGAAACACCATATATTTT,CSGNRGNTIYF
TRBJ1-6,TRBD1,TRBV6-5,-,TGTGCCAGCAGTGCCGGGACAGGGTACAATTCACCCCTCCACTTT,CASSAGTGYNSPLHF
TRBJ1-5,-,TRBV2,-,TGTGCCAGCAGGGGACGGGGAAATCAGCCCCAGCATTTT,CASRGRGNQPQHF
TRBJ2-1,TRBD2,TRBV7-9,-,TGTGCCAGCAGGCCAACTAGCGGGGGGGCCTACAATGAGCAGTTCTTC,CASRPTSGGAYNEQFF
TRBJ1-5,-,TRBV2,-,TGTGCCAGCAGTGCGGAGGGGAGTCAGCCCCAGCATTTT,CASSAEGSQPQHF
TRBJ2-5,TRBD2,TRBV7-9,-,TGTGCCAGCAGCCCAGAGGGGACTAGCCCCCTGGAGACCCAGTACTTC,CASSPEGTSPLETQYF
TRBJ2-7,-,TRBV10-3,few,TGTGCCATCAGTGAGTCATGGCAGAACGAGCAGTACTTC,CAISESWQNEQYF
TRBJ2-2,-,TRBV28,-,TGTGCCAGCAGTTTCGTCCGCGGGATAGCCGGGGAGCTGTTTTTT,CASSFVRGIAGELFF
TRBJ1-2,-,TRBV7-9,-,TGTGCCAGCAGCTTAGGCAGTTCCTATGGCTACACCTTC,CASSLGSSYGYTF
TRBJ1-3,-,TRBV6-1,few,TGTGCCAGCGTCTTTGGACTGATCTCTGGAAACACCATATATTTT,CASVFGLISGNTIYF
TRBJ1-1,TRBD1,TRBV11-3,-,TGTGCCAGCAGCGTACAAATGACAGGGGTCGCTGAAGCTTTCTTT,CASSVQMTGVAEAFF
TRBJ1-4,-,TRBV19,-,TGTGCCAGTAGTAGCCAAGGAGTGCATCGGGGAGAAAAACTGTTTTTT,CASSSQGVHRGEKLFF
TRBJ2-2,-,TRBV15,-,TGTGCCACCAAGGGTCCACACGGGGAGCTGTTTTTT,CATKGPHGELFF
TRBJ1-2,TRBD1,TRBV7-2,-,TGTGCCAGCAGCCCGGGGTTTCGGACAGGGGCTACTAACTATGGCTACACCTTC,CASSPGFRTGATNYGYTF
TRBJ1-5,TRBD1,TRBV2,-,TGTGCCAGCAGTGGAGGACAGGCCGTTCTCAATCAGCCCCAGCATTTT,CASSGGQAVLNQPQHF
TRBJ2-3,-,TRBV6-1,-,TGTGCCAGCAGTGACCTGAAACAGGGACGCACAGATACGCAGTATTTT,CASSDLKQGRTDTQYF
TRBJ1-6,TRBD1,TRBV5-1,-,TGCGCCAGCAGCCCCTTGGGACAGGGAGCTTCACCCCTCCACTTT,CASSPLGQGASPLHF
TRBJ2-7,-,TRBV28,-,TGTGCCAGCGGCCCGACACGGTACGAGCAGTACTTC,CASGPTRYEQYF
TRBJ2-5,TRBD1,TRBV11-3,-,TGTGCCAGCACTCGGGACAGGCAGCCTCAAGAGACCCAGTACTTC,CASTRDRQPQETQYF
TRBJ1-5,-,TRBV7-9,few,TGTGCCAGCAGCTTAGGGCCCAGCCAGCCCCAGCATTTT,CASSLGPSQPQHF
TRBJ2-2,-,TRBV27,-,TGTGCCAGCAGGCCCCGACAGAGGACACCCGGGGAGCTGTTTTTT,CASRPRQRTPGELFF
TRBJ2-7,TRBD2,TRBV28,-,TGTGCCAGCAGTTTAGGAACTAATAGCGGGAGCGAGCAGTACTTC,CASSLGTNSGSEQYF
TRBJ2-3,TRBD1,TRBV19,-,TGTGCCAGTAGTGTAGGAACAGGGGGCACAGATACGCAGTATTTT,CASSVGTGGTDTQYF
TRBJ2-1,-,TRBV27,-,TGTGCCAGCAGTTTAGGGTCCGGTAACAATGAGCAGTTCTTC,CASSLGSGNNEQFF
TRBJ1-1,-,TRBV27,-,TGTGCCAGCAGTTTAATGGGGACAAATGAAGCTTTCTTT,CASSLMGTNEAFF
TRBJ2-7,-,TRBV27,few,TGTGCCAGCAGAACCGTCGGGGGCCTCGGGGACGAGCAGTACTTC,CASRTVGGLGDEQYF
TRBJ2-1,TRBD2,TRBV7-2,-,TGTGCCAGCAGCTTAGTTGCGGGAGCCCCCAATGAGCAGTTCTTC,CASSLVAGAPNEQFF
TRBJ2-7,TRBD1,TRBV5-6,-,TGTGCCAGCAGCCCTGGGACAGGGAACTCCTACGAGCAGTACTTC,CASSPGTGNSYEQYF
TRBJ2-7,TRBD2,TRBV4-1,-,TGCGCCAGCAGCCAAGAAGAATCACTAGCGGGGAACGAGCAGTACTTC,CASSQEESLAGNEQYF
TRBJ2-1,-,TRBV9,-,TGTGCCAGCAGCGTAGCGTCTAGCATCCATGAGCAGTTCTTC,CASSVASSIHEQFF
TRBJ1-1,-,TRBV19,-,TGTGCCAGTAGTAGAGGAACAGGGCTAACTGAAGCTTTCTTT,CASSRGTGLTEAFF
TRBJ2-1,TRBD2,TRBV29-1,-,TGCAGCGTTGAAGGTGGTAGCGGGAGGGCCTCGTTGGGTGGTGAGCAGTTCTTC,CSVEGGSGRASLGGEQFF
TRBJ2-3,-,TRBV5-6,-,TGTGCCAGCACTGCTACCCCGTTTAGCACAGATACGCAGTATTTT,CASTATPFSTDTQYF
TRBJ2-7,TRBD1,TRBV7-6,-,TGTGCCAGCAGCTTAGGACAGGGGGCAACCTACGAGCAGTACTTC,CASSLGQGATYEQYF
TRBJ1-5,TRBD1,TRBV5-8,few,TGTGCCAGCAGCTTTCACAGGGGGAATCAGCCCCAGCATTTT,CASSFHRGNQPQHF
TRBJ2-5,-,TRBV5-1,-,TGCGCCAGCACCCACCGGGACTTACAAGAGACCCAGTACTTC,CASTHRDLQETQYF
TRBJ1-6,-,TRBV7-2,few,TGTGCCAGCAGCTTAGGTCTGTGGGGAAATTCACCCCTCCACTTT,CASSLGLWGNSPLHF
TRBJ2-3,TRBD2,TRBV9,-,TGTGCCAGCAGCAATCGGCTAGCGGGAGTAGATACGCAGTATTTT,CASSNRLAGVDTQYF
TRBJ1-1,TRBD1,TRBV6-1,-,TGTGCCAGCAGATTGGGACAGGAGTGGAACACTGAAGCTTTCTTT,CASRLGQEWNTEAFF
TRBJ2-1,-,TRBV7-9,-,TGTGCCAGCAGCTTAGTGGGAACCTACAATGAGCAGTTCTTC,CASSLVGTYNEQFF